The 21 T cell receptor beta chains below all came from one sample that was sequenced in a study of cytomegalovirus exposure and HLA in healthy donors. Researchers ran the PCR with 60 Vbeta and 13 Jbeta primers. TCRdb's table, derived via immunoSEQ multiplex PCR, lists solely in-frame clones and lacks some. This sample's table reports some 110,000 clones. The source material was PBMCs. These receptors originate from a man between 25 and 39 years old in good health and CMV-seronegative.

DNA of the CDR3: TGTGCCAGCAGTTTCCCGAGCTCCTACGAGCAGTACTTC. Translation: CASSFPSSYEQYF. The chain uses TRBV28 and TRBJ2-7; D not resolved. The V end lost 3 bases, the J end lost 0 bases, and 6 bases lay between the germline ends. This CDR3 spans 13 amino acids. Germline V gene lookup returns CDR1 MDHEN and CDR2 SYDVKM.

This rearrangement joins TRBV15 to TRBJ2-3, with 8 bases matching TRBD1. V was clipped by 5 bases and J by 4 bases; unmatched bases: 8. CDR3 length equals 15 residues. From germline, CDR1 is LNHNV and CDR2 YYDKDF (reference sequence). The CDR3 region has the DNA TGTGCCACCAGCGGGCGGACAGGGTTGGCAGATACGCAGTATTTT. It codes for CATSGRTGLADTQYF.

The rearrangement joins TRBV29-1 to TRBJ1-4; D remains unclear. Germline-derived CDR1 and CDR2 are SQVTM and ANQGSEA. The CDR3 has 13 amino acids. V lost 6 bases, J lost 8 bases, and 16 bases lay in between. The chain's CDR3 is CSVTPGEREKLFF. CDR3 coding DNA: TGCAGCGTAACCCCGGGAGAGAGGGAAAAACTGTTTTTT.

The chain has TRBV19 and TRBJ2-2; D remains ambiguous. Per germline, CDR1 LNHDA and CDR2 SQIVND (reference sequence). The V end lost 10 bases, the J end lost 8 bases, and 14 bases lay between the germline ends. This CDR3 contains 12 residues. CDR3 nucleotides: TGTGCCACTTCGACCCCAGGAGGGGAGCTGTTTTTT. Translation gives CATSTPGGELFF.

The genes are TRBV19 and TRBJ2-7; TRBD2 agrees at 15 bases. Per the germline V gene, CDR1 is LNHDA and CDR2 is SQIVND (reference sequence). J gave up 3 bases and V 3 bases, and 12 bases lay outside the gene matches. The CDR3 is made up of 19 amino acids. The CDR3 sequence is CASSISTGTSGRPLYEQYF. CDR3 coding DNA: TGTGCCAGTAGTATCTCGACCGGGACTAGCGGGAGGCCCCTCTACGAGCAGTACTTC.

As for this clone: Mismatch with germline at one junction end may stem from a read error. CDR3 residues: CASSFGFREVF. The CDR3 DNA reads TGTGCCAGCAGTTTCGGGTTCCGCGAGGTCTTC. The V gene is TRBV27, the J gene TRBJ2-1; D remains ambiguous. Germline V gene sequence: CDR1 MNHEY, CDR2 SMNVEV (reference sequence). This CDR3 is 11 amino acids long.

The V call is TRBV18, the J call TRBJ1-1; D is ambiguous. CDR3 length equals 16 residues. Trimming shortened V by 0 bases and J by 0 bases, and 11 bases separated the two germline ends. Per germline, CDR1 KGHSH and CDR2 LQKENI. The CDR3 reads CASSPPEWSMNTEAFF. The CDR3 nucleotides are TGTGCCAGCTCACCACCCGAGTGGAGCATGAACACTGAAGCTTTCTTT.

The chain couples TRBV6-5 to TRBJ2-5; D is possibly TRBD1 (5 bases). The DNA end is more similar to TRBJ2-7, so the J call may be wrong. Germline CDR1 reads MNHEY; CDR2 reads SVGAGI. This CDR3 comprises 13 residues. CDR3 residues: CASSPQGSYEQYF. Written as DNA, the CDR3 is TGTGCCAGCAGTCCTCAGGGATCTTACGAGCAGTACTTC.

This rearrangement joins TRBV2 to TRBJ2-3; TRBD2 aligns across 11 bases. Germline-derived CDR1 and CDR2 are SNHLY and FYNNEI. The CDR3 is 15 residues long. Trimming cost V 5 bases and J 2 bases; bases outside gene matches: 3. CDR3 nucleotide sequence: TGTGCCAGCAGTCCACTAGCGGGAGTCACAGATACGCAGTATTTT. It yields the protein CASSPLAGVTDTQYF.

The chain combines TRBV2 with TRBJ2-3; TRBD2 is a possible D gene (6 bases). V gave up 4 bases and J gave up 2 bases, with 16 bases separating them. Germline V gives CDR1 SNHLY, CDR2 FYNNEI. The CDR3 extends over 16 amino acids. This CDR3 is CASSAGLLLNTDTQYF. The CDR3 DNA sequence: TGTGCCAGCAGTGCGGGACTCCTACTTAACACAGATACGCAGTATTTT.

The V and J genes are TRBV2 and TRBJ2-2, with 8 bases matching TRBD2. V was clipped by 3 bases and J by 6 bases; unmatched bases: 6. This CDR3 is 15 amino acids long. Germline loops: CDR1 SNHLY, CDR2 FYNNEI. CDR3 region: CASSDGTRRPGELFF. CDR3 DNA: TGTGCCAGCAGTGATGGGACTAGACGGCCCGGGGAGCTGTTTTTT.

The V call is TRBV21-1, the J call TRBJ1-5; the table's TRBD1 call for D was not verified on the DNA. TRBV21-1 is a pseudogene segment. This CDR3 is 17 amino acids long. DNA for the CDR3: TGTGCCAGCAGCCCATGTCCCGGGACAAATAGCAATCAGCCCCAGCATTTT. This codes for CASSPCPGTNSNQPQHF.

In DNA, the CDR3 is TGTGCCAGCTCACCAATTCAGACAGGGGCCAGCACAGATACGCAGTATTTT. As protein: CASSPIQTGASTDTQYF. The rearrangement joins TRBV18 to TRBJ2-3, with 8 bases lining up with TRBD1. Germline CDR1 reads KGHSH; CDR2 reads LQKENI. This CDR3 is built from 17 residues. V was pared by 2 bases and J by 0 bases, with 7 bases of the junction left unmatched. Together with reference TRBV18 and TRBJ2-3, the CDR3 gives the full variable domain: NAGVMQNPRHLVRRRGQEARLRCSPMKGHSHVYWYRQLPEEGLKFMVYLQKENIIDESGMPKERFSAEFPKEGPSILRIQQVVRGDSAAYFCASSPIQTGASTDTQYFGPGTRLTVL.

The chain uses TRBV29-1 and TRBJ1-2; tentative D call: TRBD1 (6 bases). Trimming removed 6 bases from V and 4 bases from J, with 15 bases in between. This CDR3 is 13 amino acids long. CDR1 is SQVTM and CDR2 is ANQGSEA in the germline V gene. This CDR3 reads CSVEPGDGYGYTF. The CDR3 DNA reads TGCAGCGTCGAACCAGGGGATGGCTATGGCTACACCTTC.

The rearrangement uses TRBV30 and TRBJ1-5, with D perhaps matching TRBD1 (5 bases). The ends were cut back, 8 bases at V and 1 base at J, with 18 bases in the middle. The CDR3 sequence is 15 residues long. Germline V lookup: CDR1 GTSNPN, CDR2 SVGIG (reference sequence). The CDR3 sequence is CAALDRPGSNQPQHF. The DNA for the CDR3 is TGTGCCGCTCTGGACCGCCCAGGGAGCAATCAGCCCCAGCATTTT. Full variable domain (rest looked up from reference TRBV30 and TRBJ1-5): SQTIHQWPATLVQPVGSPLSLECTVEGTSNPNLYWYRQAAGRGLQLLFYSVGIGQISSEVPQNLSASRPQDRQFILSSKKLLLSDSGFYLCAALDRPGSNQPQHFGDGTRLSIL.

The chain recombines TRBV2 with TRBJ1-6; D is undetermined. Germline values: CDR1 SNHLY, CDR2 FYNNEI. The CDR3 consists of 14 residues. Trimming removed 3 bases at V and 9 bases at J, with 12 bases between. The CDR3, as DNA: TGTGCCAGCAGTGACAGACAAAGAATTTCACCCCTCCACTTT. It yields the protein CASSDRQRISPLHF.

The genes are TRBV4-1 and TRBJ1-1, with D uncertain. CDR3 size: 15 residues. In germline, CDR1 is MGHRA, CDR2 YSYEKL. Trimming cost V 0 bases and J 0 bases, with 8 bases left between them. Written as DNA, the CDR3 is TGCGCCAGCAGCCAAGATATCGAGATGAACACTGAAGCTTTCTTT. It specifies CASSQDIEMNTEAFF.

The rearrangement uses TRBV28 and TRBJ1-3; maybe TRBD1 (6 bases). Trimming cost V 5 bases and J 0 bases, with 14 bases left between them. CDR1 is MDHEN, CDR2 SYDVKM, per germline. This CDR3 contains 16 residues. CDR3 sequence (DNA): TGTGCCAGCAGTATCTCACCACAGGGCTCTGGAAACACCATATATTTT. Amino acids: CASSISPQGSGNTIYF.

The chain combines TRBV5-4 with TRBJ1-2, with D uncertain. The germline V gene encodes CDR1 SGHNT and CDR2 YYREEE (reference sequence). The V end was cut by 6 bases, the J end by 6 bases, with 15 bases between. The CDR3 contains 13 residues. CDR3 loop: CASTLDSLHGYTF. DNA of the CDR3: TGTGCCAGCACCCTAGACTCACTTCATGGCTACACCTTC.

This chain links TRBV13 with TRBJ2-1, with D uncertain. The CDR3 contains 13 residues. Germline V gene lookup returns CDR1 PRHDT and CDR2 FYEKMQ (reference sequence). Trimming left V 5 bases short and J 5 bases short, with 10 bases between. The CDR3 reads CASSPIDDNEQFF. The CDR3 DNA is TGTGCCAGCAGCCCTATAGATGACAATGAGCAGTTCTTC.

The CDR3 sequence: CASSLHSGRSYNEQFF. The CDR3 nucleotides read TGCGCCAGCAGCCTACATAGCGGGAGGTCCTACAATGAGCAGTTCTTC. The chain uses TRBV5-1 and TRBJ2-1; 10 bases are shared with TRBD2. There are 16 residues in the CDR3. Trimming cost V 4 bases and J 1 base; bases outside gene matches: 5. Germline loops: CDR1 SGHRS, CDR2 YFSETQ.